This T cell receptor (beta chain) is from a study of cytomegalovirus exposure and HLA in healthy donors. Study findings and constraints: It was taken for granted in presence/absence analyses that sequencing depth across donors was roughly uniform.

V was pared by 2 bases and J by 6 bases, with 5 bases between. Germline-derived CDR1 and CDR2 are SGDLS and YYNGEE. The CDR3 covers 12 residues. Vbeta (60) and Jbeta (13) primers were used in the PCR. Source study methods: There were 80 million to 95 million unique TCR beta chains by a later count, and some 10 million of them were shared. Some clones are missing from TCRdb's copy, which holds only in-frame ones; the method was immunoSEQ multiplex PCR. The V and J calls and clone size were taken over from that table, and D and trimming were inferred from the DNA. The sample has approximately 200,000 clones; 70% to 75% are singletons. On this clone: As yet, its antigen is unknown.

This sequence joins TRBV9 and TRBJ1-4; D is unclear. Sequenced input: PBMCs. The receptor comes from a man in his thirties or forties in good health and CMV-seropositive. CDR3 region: CASSVEDEKLFF. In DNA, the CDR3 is TGTGCCAGCAGCGTTGAGGATGAAAAACTGTTTTTT.